This T cell receptor beta chain was sequenced for a study of OX40 agonist ivuxolimab in advanced cancers. V lost 2 bases and J 5 bases, leaving 0 bases between the germline ends. The CDR3 contains 11 residues. Germline V CDR1 and CDR2: SEHNR, FQNEAQ (reference sequence). Study conclusions and caveats: Specificity for antigen went undetermined in the expanded peripheral T cells.

The data were produced by immunoSEQ multiplex PCR, yet TCRdb's version contains in-frame clones alone and is incomplete. The table records some 62,000 clones, 79% of them present only once. A word on this clone: Its specificity is not known.

This sequence originates from an adult with an advanced solid tumor such as melanoma, head and neck, liver or kidney cancer. Sequenced material: CD4+ or CD8+ T cells sorted from blood, taken in a trial of the OX40 agonist ivuxolimab. This chain joins TRBV7-9 and TRBJ2-2; D ambiguous. CDR3 coding DNA: TGTGCCAGCAGCTTAACCGGGGAGCTGTTTTTT. Its protein is CASSLTGELFF.